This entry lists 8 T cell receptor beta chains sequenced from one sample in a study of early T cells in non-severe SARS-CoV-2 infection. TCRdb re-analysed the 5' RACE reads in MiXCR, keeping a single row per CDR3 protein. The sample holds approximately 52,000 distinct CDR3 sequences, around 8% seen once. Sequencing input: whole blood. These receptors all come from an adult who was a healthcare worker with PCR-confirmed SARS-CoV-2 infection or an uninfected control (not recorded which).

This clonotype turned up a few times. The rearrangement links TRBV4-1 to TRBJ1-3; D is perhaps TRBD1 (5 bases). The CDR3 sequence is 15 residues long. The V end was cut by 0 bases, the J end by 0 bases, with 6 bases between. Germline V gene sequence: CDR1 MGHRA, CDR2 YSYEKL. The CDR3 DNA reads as TGCGCCAGCAGCCAAGAGGACATCTCTGGAAACACCATATATTTT. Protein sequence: CASSQEDISGNTIYF.

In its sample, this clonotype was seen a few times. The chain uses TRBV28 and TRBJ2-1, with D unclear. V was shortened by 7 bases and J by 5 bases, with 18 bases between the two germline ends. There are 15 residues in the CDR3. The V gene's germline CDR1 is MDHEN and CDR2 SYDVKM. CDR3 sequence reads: CASNRDRQGDNEQFF. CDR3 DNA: TGTGCCAGCAATCGCGACCGCCAAGGTGACAATGAGCAGTTCTTC.

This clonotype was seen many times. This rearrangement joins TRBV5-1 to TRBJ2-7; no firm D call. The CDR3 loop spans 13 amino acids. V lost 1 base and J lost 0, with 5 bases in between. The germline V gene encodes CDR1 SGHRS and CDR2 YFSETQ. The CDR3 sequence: CASSLYNSYEQYF. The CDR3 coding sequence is TGCGCCAGCAGCTTGTATAACTCCTACGAGCAGTACTTC.

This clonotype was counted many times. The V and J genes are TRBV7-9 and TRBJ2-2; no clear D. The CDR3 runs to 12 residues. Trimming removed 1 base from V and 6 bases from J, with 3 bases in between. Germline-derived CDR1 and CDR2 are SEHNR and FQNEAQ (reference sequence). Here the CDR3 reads CASSLGSGELFF. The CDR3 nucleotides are TGTGCCAGCAGCTTAGGGTCCGGGGAGCTGTTTTTT.

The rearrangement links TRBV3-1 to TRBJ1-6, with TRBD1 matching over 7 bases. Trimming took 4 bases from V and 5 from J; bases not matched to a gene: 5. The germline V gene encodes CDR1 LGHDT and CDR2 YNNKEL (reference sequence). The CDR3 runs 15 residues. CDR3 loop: CASSLRDSNNSPLHF. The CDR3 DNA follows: TGTGCCAGCAGCCTCCGGGACAGTAATAATTCACCCCTCCACTTT.

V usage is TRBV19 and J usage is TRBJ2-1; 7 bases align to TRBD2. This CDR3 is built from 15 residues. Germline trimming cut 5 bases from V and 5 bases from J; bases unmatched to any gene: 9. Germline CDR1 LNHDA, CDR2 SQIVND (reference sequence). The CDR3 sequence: CASSPRASGHNEQFF. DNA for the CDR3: TGTGCCAGTAGTCCTCGGGCTAGCGGCCACAATGAGCAGTTCTTC.

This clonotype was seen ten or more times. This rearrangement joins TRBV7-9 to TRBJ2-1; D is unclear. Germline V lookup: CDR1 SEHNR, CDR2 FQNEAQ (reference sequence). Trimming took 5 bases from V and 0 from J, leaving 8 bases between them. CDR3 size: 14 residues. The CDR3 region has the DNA TGTGCCAGCAGCGCTCGGACCTCCTACAATGAGCAGTTCTTC. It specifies CASSARTSYNEQFF.

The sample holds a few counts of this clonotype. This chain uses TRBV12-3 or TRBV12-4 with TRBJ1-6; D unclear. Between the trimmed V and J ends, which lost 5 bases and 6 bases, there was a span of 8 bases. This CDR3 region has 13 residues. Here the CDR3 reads CASSLTANSPLHF. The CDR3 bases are TGTGCCAGCAGTCTAACAGCTAATTCACCCCTCCACTTT.